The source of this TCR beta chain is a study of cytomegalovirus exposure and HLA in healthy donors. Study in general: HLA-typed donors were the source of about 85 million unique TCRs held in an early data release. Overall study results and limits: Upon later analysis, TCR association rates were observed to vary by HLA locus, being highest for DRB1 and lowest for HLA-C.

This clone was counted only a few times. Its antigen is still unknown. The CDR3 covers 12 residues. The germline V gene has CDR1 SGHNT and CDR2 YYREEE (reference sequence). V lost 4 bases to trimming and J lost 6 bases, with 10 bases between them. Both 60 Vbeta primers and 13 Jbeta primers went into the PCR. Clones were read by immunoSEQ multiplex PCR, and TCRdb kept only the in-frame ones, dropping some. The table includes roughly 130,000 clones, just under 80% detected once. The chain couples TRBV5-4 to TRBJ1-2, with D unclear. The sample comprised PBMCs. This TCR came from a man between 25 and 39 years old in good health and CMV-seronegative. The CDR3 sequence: CASSIKSDGYTF. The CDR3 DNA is TGTGCCAGCAGCATCAAAAGCGATGGCTACACCTTC.